These 20 T cell receptor beta chains originate from one sample sequenced in a study of shared clonotypes between healthy human individuals. TCRdb's table, derived via immunoSEQ multiplex PCR, lists solely in-frame clones and lacks some. The sample contains some 1.5 million clones, approximately 98% of which appear only once. Sequences were obtained from naive CD4+ T cells sorted from blood. The subset here: CD45RA+ positively selected. These receptors all come from a young man in good health.

This chain connects TRBV19 to TRBJ2-7; D is unresolved. The CDR3 totals 15 residues. Looked up from germline, CDR1 is LNHDA and CDR2 is SQIVND (reference sequence). The V end lost 3 bases, the J end lost 5 bases, and 17 bases lay between the germline ends. CDR3 sequence reads: CASSIGRLLGDEQYF. In DNA, the CDR3 is TGTGCCAGTAGTATTGGTCGCCTCCTCGGTGACGAGCAGTACTTC.

The chain has TRBV5-4 and TRBJ2-7; D gene unclear. CDR1 is SGHNT and CDR2 is YYREEE in the germline V gene (reference sequence). The V end lost 0 bases, the J end lost 2 bases, and 12 bases lay between the germline ends. The CDR3 length is 15 residues. CDR3 bases: TGTGCCAGCAGCTTGGGGTCAGCTGGAGCCTACGAGCAGTACTTC. It is translated as CASSLGSAGAYEQYF.

This sequence joins TRBV6-5 and TRBJ2-2; D remains ambiguous. Germline CDR1 MNHEY, CDR2 SVGAGI. Trimming removed 5 bases from V and 6 bases from J, with 7 bases in between. This CDR3 region has 12 residues. The CDR3 DNA sequence: TGTGCCAGCAGTACCGCCTCCGGGGAGCTGTTTTTT. Protein product: CASSTASGELFF.

This clone was detected once. The rearrangement links TRBV13 to TRBJ1-1; 8 bases align to TRBD1. With 5 bases clipped from V and 1 base from J, the junction kept 12 bases outside the gene matches. The CDR3 extends over 17 amino acids. CDR1 and CDR2 (germline): PRHDT, FYEKMQ (reference sequence). The chain's CDR3 is CASSPARLTGENTEAFF. CDR3 DNA: TGTGCCAGCAGCCCCGCACGCTTGACAGGGGAGAACACTGAAGCTTTCTTT.

The chain carries TRBV29-1 and TRBJ2-1; 7 bases are shared with TRBD1. V lost 7 bases to trimming and J lost 5 bases; unmatched junction nucleotides: 11. Germline V gives CDR1 SQVTM, CDR2 ANQGSEA. The CDR3 extends over 14 amino acids. The CDR3 DNA reads as TGCAGCGCCGATTGGACAGGAATAAACAATGAGCAGTTCTTC. It translates to CSADWTGINNEQFF.

The CDR3 sequence is CASSYSRGLAAEQFF. The CDR3 nucleotides read TGTGCCAGCAGTTACTCTAGAGGACTAGCGGCCGAGCAGTTCTTC. This chain joins TRBV6-5 and TRBJ2-1; 10 bases match TRBD2. V was clipped by 0 bases and J by 10 bases; unmatched bases: 6. CDR3 length equals 15 residues. CDR1 and CDR2 (germline): MNHEY, SVGAGI.

V gene TRBV7-2 combines with J gene TRBJ2-7; 10 nucleotides line up with TRBD2. From germline, CDR1 is SGHTA and CDR2 FQGNSA. The CDR3 runs to 19 residues. Losses at the gene ends were 8 bases for V and 0 bases for J; bases not matched to a gene: 19. CDR3 nucleotides: TGTGCCAGCGCTTCCCGCTCTAGCGGGAGAATGTTAGGCTCCTACGAGCAGTACTTC. Translating gives CASASRSSGRMLGSYEQYF.

Concerning this clone: In the same sample, other DNA sequences code for this CDR3. The chain employs TRBV6-5 and TRBJ2-5, with TRBD1 matching over 8 bases. Germline CDR1 reads MNHEY; CDR2 reads SVGAGI. V lost 3 bases to trimming and J lost 4 bases; unmatched junction nucleotides: 4. CDR3 size: 14 residues. DNA for the CDR3: TGTGCCAGCAGTTATGCCAGGGGGCGAGAGACCCAGTACTTC. It yields the protein CASSYARGRETQYF.

On this clone: Other nucleotide sequences in the sample specify the same CDR3. The chain carries TRBV7-3 and TRBJ2-1; D unresolved. The CDR3 length is 13 residues. Germline CDR1 and CDR2: SGHTA and FQGTGA. Trimming cost V 5 bases and J 4 bases, with 9 bases left between them. CDR3 bases: TGTGCCAGCAGCGCCGGCCTGTACAATGAGCAGTTCTTC. It codes for CASSAGLYNEQFF. Drawing the rest from reference TRBV7-3 and TRBJ2-1, the complete variable domain is GAGVSQTPSNKVTEKGKYVELRCDPISGHTALYWYRQSLGQGPEFLIYFQGTGAADDSGLPNDRFFAVRPEGSVSTLKIQRTERGDSAVYLCASSAGLYNEQFFGPGTRLTVL.

This chain joins TRBV18 and TRBJ2-1; D not resolved. V was cut by 3 bases and J by 6 bases, with 18 bases left in between. This CDR3 comprises 16 residues. Looked up from germline, CDR1 is KGHSH and CDR2 is LQKENI. CDR3 coding DNA: TGTGCCAGCTCACCGATATTAGAAACCCTAGGCAATGAGCAGTTCTTC. This encodes CASSPILETLGNEQFF.

The rearrangement joins TRBV2 to TRBJ2-3; D gene unclear. The CDR3 covers 12 residues. Germline CDR1 SNHLY, CDR2 FYNNEI. Trimming removed 9 bases at V and 5 bases at J, with 12 bases between. CDR3 residues: CASTGSGDTQYF. Written as DNA, the CDR3 is TGTGCCAGTACTGGGTCCGGAGATACGCAGTATTTT.

J is TRBJ1-2 and V is TRBV4-3, with 9 bases identical to TRBD1. Germline lookup yields CDR1 LGHNA and CDR2 YSLEER. This CDR3 has 15 amino acids. Losses at the gene ends were 0 bases for V and 5 bases for J; bases not matched to a gene: 4. The DNA for the CDR3 is TGCGCCAGCAGCCAAGATTTCGGACAGGGGTATGGCTACACCTTC. This translates into CASSQDFGQGYGYTF.

This chain links TRBV27 with TRBJ2-1, with a possible D match to TRBD2 (6 bases). V lost 6 bases and J lost 3, with 9 bases in between. Germline lookup yields CDR1 MNHEY and CDR2 SMNVEV (reference sequence). The CDR3 runs to 13 residues. CDR3 in DNA: TGTGCCAGCAGAAGCGGGTTCTACAATGAGCAGTTCTTC. Amino acid sequence: CASRSGFYNEQFF.

This chain links TRBV19 with TRBJ1-1; 9 bases fit TRBD1. There are 16 residues in the CDR3. Germline V gene lookup returns CDR1 LNHDA and CDR2 SQIVND (reference sequence). The V gene end was trimmed by 5 bases and the J gene end by 4 bases; junction bases not matched to a gene: 11. The CDR3 region has the DNA TGTGCCAGTAGTCCCCGATCCGGGACAGGGCCCACTGAAGCTTTCTTT. It codes for CASSPRSGTGPTEAFF.

The chain employs TRBV29-1 and TRBJ2-3, with 9 bases fitting TRBD1. The V gene end was trimmed by 6 bases and the J gene end by 7 bases; junction bases not matched to a gene: 11. CDR1 is SQVTM and CDR2 is ANQGSEA in the germline V gene. The CDR3 length is 14 residues. The CDR3: CSVQRDRDSNTQYF. CDR3 nucleotide sequence: TGCAGCGTCCAACGGGACAGGGATTCGAATACGCAGTATTTT.

The chain has TRBV15 and TRBJ2-7, with D possibly TRBD1 on 5 matching bases. In germline, CDR1 is LNHNV, CDR2 YYDKDF (reference sequence). This CDR3 is 16 amino acids long. The V end lost 5 bases, the J end lost 3 bases, and 20 bases lay between the germline ends. CDR3 DNA: TGTGCCACCAGCGGAGTTTTAGGGCAGGGTATCTACGAGCAGTACTTC. Protein sequence: CATSGVLGQGIYEQYF.

For the CDR3, the DNA is TGCAGCGGAACTAGCGGGAGGAGCAATGAGCAGTTCTTC. It encodes CSGTSGRSNEQFF. V usage is TRBV29-1 and J usage is TRBJ2-1, with 12 nucleotides matching TRBD2. Per germline, CDR1 SQVTM and CDR2 ANQGSEA. Trimming removed 7 bases from V and 6 bases from J; junction bases left unmatched: 4. The CDR3 totals 13 residues.

This clone was counted once. This chain joins TRBV27 and TRBJ2-3; D unresolved. The CDR3 is 17 amino acids. The germline V and J ends were trimmed by 2 bases and 2 bases, with 17 bases remaining between them. From germline, CDR1 is MNHEY and CDR2 SMNVEV (reference sequence). The CDR3 bases are TGTGCCAGCAGTTTAACAAAAACTATAAGATACACAGATACGCAGTATTTT. Residues: CASSLTKTIRYTDTQYF.

The chain carries TRBV14 and TRBJ2-7, with TRBD1 as a possible D gene (5 bases). Germline V gives CDR1 SGHDN, CDR2 FVKESK. Trimming left V 0 bases short and J 0 bases short, with 12 bases between. This CDR3 contains 16 residues. CDR3 region: CASSQEEGHTSYEQYF. DNA of the CDR3: TGTGCCAGCAGCCAAGAAGAAGGACATACCTCCTACGAGCAGTACTTC.

J is TRBJ2-1 and V is TRBV11-3; the D gene is possibly TRBD2 (7 bases). Trimming removed 6 bases at V and 4 bases at J, with 13 bases between. The CDR3 extends over 14 amino acids. Per the germline V gene, CDR1 is SGHNT and CDR2 is YENEEA. The CDR3 spells CASSKGGLYNEQFF. The CDR3 bases are TGTGCCAGCAGTAAGGGGGGGTTGTACAATGAGCAGTTCTTC.